Presented here are 23 T cell receptor beta chains from one specimen sequenced in a study of OX40 agonist ivuxolimab in advanced cancers. Sequencing used immunoSEQ multiplex PCR; TCRdb keeps in-frame clones, though not all of them. The sample holds approximately 28,000 clones, 80% to 95% seen once. The material was CD4+ or CD8+ T cells sorted from blood, obtained in a trial of the OX40 agonist ivuxolimab. The receptors originated from an adult with an advanced solid tumor such as melanoma, head and neck, liver or kidney cancer.

The chain employs TRBV6-5 and TRBJ2-2; TRBD1 is a possible D gene (5 bases). The CDR3 loop spans 13 amino acids. Germline lookup yields CDR1 MNHEY and CDR2 SVGAGI. V was shortened by 10 bases and J by 3 bases, with 12 bases between the two germline ends. Here the CDR3 reads CATQQGDTGELFF. The CDR3 nucleotides read TGTGCCACCCAACAAGGGGACACCGGGGAGCTGTTTTTT.

CDR3 in amino acids: CASSSGQVYGYTF. The CDR3 coding sequence is TGTGCCAGCAGCTCCGGACAGGTGTATGGCTACACCTTC. V is TRBV5-6 and J is TRBJ1-2; the match to TRBD1 covers 7 bases. The V and J ends lost 3 bases and 5 bases, in that order; junction bases with no gene match: 4. This CDR3 has 13 amino acids. Per germline, CDR1 SGHDT and CDR2 YYEEEE. Together with reference TRBV5-6 and TRBJ1-2, the CDR3 gives the full variable domain: DAGVTQSPTHLIKTRGQQVTLRCSPKSGHDTVSWYQQALGQGPQFIFQYYEEEERQRGNFPDRFSGHQFPNYSSELNVNALLLGDSALYLCASSSGQVYGYTFGSGTRLTVV.

V gene TRBV28 combines with J gene TRBJ2-1, with unresolved D. Germline loops: CDR1 MDHEN, CDR2 SYDVKM. This CDR3 comprises 13 residues. V lost 4 bases to trimming and J lost 8 bases, with 12 bases between them. The CDR3 sequence: CASSSIRVDEQFF. CDR3 DNA: TGTGCCAGCAGTTCAATAAGGGTTGATGAGCAGTTCTTC.

This chain links TRBV13 with TRBJ2-7, with TRBD2 matching over 10 bases. The germline CDR1 and CDR2 sequences are PRHDT and FYEKMQ (reference sequence). V lost 5 bases and J lost 8; bases outside the gene matches: 6. This CDR3 has 13 residues. CDR3 sequence: CASSPRTSGKQYF. CDR3 in DNA: TGTGCCAGCAGCCCCCGGACTAGCGGAAAGCAGTACTTC.

This clone was detected only a few times. This chain links TRBV30 with TRBJ1-1; D is undetermined. Germline loops: CDR1 GTSNPN, CDR2 SVGIG (reference sequence). V was cut by 0 bases and J by 7 bases, with 12 bases left in between. The CDR3 has 13 amino acids. The CDR3 protein is CAWSVMSMVEAFF. The CDR3 bases are TGTGCCTGGAGTGTAATGAGCATGGTTGAAGCTTTCTTT.

The chain joins TRBV9 to TRBJ2-5, with D maybe TRBD2 (5 bases). The V gene lost 2 bases and the J gene lost 0 bases, with 8 bases spanning the gap. The germline V gene encodes CDR1 SGDLS and CDR2 YYNGEE. This CDR3 is built from 14 residues. The CDR3 is CASSVGSNQETQYF. The CDR3 region has the DNA TGTGCCAGCAGCGTGGGGAGCAACCAAGAGACCCAGTACTTC.

J is TRBJ1-2 and V is TRBV7-9; D is ambiguous. The CDR3 loop spans 18 amino acids. V lost 0 bases, J lost 5 bases, and 22 bases lay in between. CDR1 SEHNR and CDR2 FQNEAQ come from the germline V gene (reference sequence). The CDR3 DNA reads TGTGCCAGCAGCTTAGCTACGATGGAACCCTCCTATCCTTATGGCTACACCTTC. It yields the protein CASSLATMEPSYPYGYTF. The entire variable domain, with the rest obtained from reference TRBV7-9 and TRBJ1-2, is as follows: DTGVSQNPRHKITKRGQNVTFRCDPISEHNRLYWYRQTLGQGPEFLTYFQNEAQLEKSRLLSDRFSAERPKGSFSTLEIQRTEQGDSAMYLCASSLATMEPSYPYGYTFGSGTRLTVV.

The rearrangement joins TRBV27 to TRBJ2-2; tentative D call: TRBD2 (6 bases). V lost 7 bases, J lost 13 bases, and 19 bases lay in between. The germline V gene encodes CDR1 MNHEY and CDR2 SMNVEV (reference sequence). This CDR3 is 13 amino acids long. CDR3 nucleotides: TGTGCCAGCATGGGGGGACTTTGGGGAGGGCTGTTTTTT. Translating gives CASMGGLWGGLFF.

This clone was seen a single time. This sequence joins TRBV25-1 and TRBJ1-4; the D is unclear. The ends were cut back, 11 bases at V and 7 bases at J, with 17 bases in the middle. CDR1 MGHDK and CDR2 SYGVNS come from the germline V gene. The CDR3 covers 13 residues. The CDR3 is CAPPLRRSEKLFF. As DNA, the CDR3 is TGTGCCCCCCCCCTAAGGAGGAGTGAAAAACTGTTTTTT.

The rearrangement uses TRBV27 and TRBJ1-2; tentative D call: TRBD1 (6 bases). The CDR3 has 15 residues. V shed 0 bases and J shed 4 bases, with 12 bases lying between them. Looked up from germline, CDR1 is MNHEY and CDR2 is SMNVEV (reference sequence). The CDR3 loop reads CASSLSAGASYGYTF. DNA for the CDR3: TGTGCCAGCAGTTTATCAGCAGGGGCCAGCTATGGCTACACCTTC.

The V gene is TRBV5-4, the J gene TRBJ2-1; maybe TRBD2 (6 bases). The length of the CDR3 is 13 residues. Germline V gives CDR1 SGHNT, CDR2 YYREEE (reference sequence). Deletions cut 4 bases from V and 4 bases from J, with 9 bases between. The CDR3 DNA reads as TGTGCCAGCAGCCTTGGGACTTACAATGAGCAGTTCTTC. Protein sequence: CASSLGTYNEQFF.

The chain is built from TRBV9 and TRBJ2-7, with 8 bases fitting TRBD2. The CDR3 sequence is 15 residues long. CDR1 is SGDLS and CDR2 is YYNGEE in the germline V gene. J lost 4 bases, V lost 0 bases, and 6 bases had no gene match. The CDR3 nucleotides read TGTGCCAGCAGCGTAGCCCCGGGAGGGTTGTACGAGCAGTACTTC. Translation: CASSVAPGGLYEQYF.

The chain couples TRBV7-2 to TRBJ1-1; 8 bases are a match to TRBD1. V was clipped by 2 bases and J by 4 bases; unmatched bases: 0. The CDR3 spans 13 residues. CDR1 is SGHTA, CDR2 FQGNSA, per germline. The CDR3 loop is CASSLTGGTEAFF. CDR3 DNA: TGTGCCAGCAGCTTAACAGGGGGCACTGAAGCTTTCTTT.

The DNA for the CDR3 is TGTGCCAGCAGTCCCCGGGAGAGACTGTTTTTT. Amino acid sequence: CASSPRERLFF. This sequence joins TRBV28 and TRBJ1-4; D is unclear. Per germline, CDR1 MDHEN and CDR2 SYDVKM. V dropped 5 bases and J dropped 13 bases, with 11 bases sitting between them. The length of the CDR3 is 11 residues.

The CDR3 protein is CASSVDRWNIQYF. The CDR3 bases are TGCGCCAGCAGCGTAGACAGGTGGAACATTCAGTACTTC. This rearrangement joins TRBV5-1 to TRBJ2-4; perhaps TRBD1 as D (6 bases). This CDR3 spans 13 amino acids. Trimming pared 4 bases from V and 7 bases from J, leaving 12 bases between. The V gene's germline CDR1 is SGHRS and CDR2 YFSETQ.

The chain has TRBV7-9 and TRBJ2-4; D gene uncertain. In germline, CDR1 is SEHNR, CDR2 FQNEAQ (reference sequence). Trimming cost V 5 bases and J 15 bases, with 26 bases left between them. The CDR3 consists of 15 residues. The CDR3 loop is CASSNNLTRNIQWYF. The CDR3 DNA follows: TGTGCCAGCAGCAATAACTTAACACGGAACATTCAGTGGTACTTC.

This clone was observed once. V gene TRBV7-9 combines with J gene TRBJ2-5, with 8 bases lining up with TRBD1. This CDR3 has 13 residues. J lost 7 bases, V lost 5 bases, and 6 bases had no gene match. Germline V gives CDR1 SEHNR, CDR2 FQNEAQ (reference sequence). This CDR3 is CASSADRERTQYF. In DNA form, the CDR3 reads TGTGCCAGCAGCGCGGACAGGGAGCGGACCCAGTACTTC.

The chain combines TRBV4-1 with TRBJ2-7; 9 bases line up with TRBD1. This CDR3 spans 14 amino acids. V trimming: 1 base; J trimming: 4 bases; junction bases outside the gene matches: 2. CDR1 is MGHRA and CDR2 is YSYEKL in the germline V gene. The CDR3: CASSQVGTGYEQYF. The DNA of the CDR3 is TGCGCCAGCAGCCAAGTGGGGACAGGGTACGAGCAGTACTTC.

The chain combines TRBV19 with TRBJ2-1; the D call may be TRBD1 or TRBD2 (5 bases each). The CDR3 loop spans 16 amino acids. Germline V gene sequence: CDR1 LNHDA, CDR2 SQIVND (reference sequence). The V gene lost 3 bases and the J gene lost 1 base, with 13 bases spanning the gap. CDR3 residues: CASSIQGPPSYNEQFF. The CDR3 DNA reads as TGTGCCAGTAGTATCCAGGGACCCCCGTCCTACAATGAGCAGTTCTTC.

The CDR3 is CASIDNDRDSPEKLFF. CDR3 sequence (DNA): TGTGCCAGCATTGACAACGACCGGGACAGTCCCGAAAAACTGTTTTTT. The chain joins TRBV7-9 to TRBJ1-4, with 7 bases matching TRBD1. This CDR3 is 16 amino acids long. Germline CDR1 and CDR2: SEHNR and FQNEAQ (reference sequence). The ends lost 7 bases at V and 8 bases at J; junction bases unmatched: 16.

The V call is TRBV30, the J call TRBJ1-2, with D maybe TRBD1 (5 bases). The germline V and J ends were trimmed by 0 bases and 13 bases, with 12 bases remaining between them. CDR1 and CDR2 (germline): GTSNPN, SVGIG (reference sequence). The CDR3 is 11 residues long. The CDR3 DNA reads as TGTGCCTGGAGTGTACTGGAGGGGCCCACCTTC. Its protein product is CAWSVLEGPTF.

The chain carries TRBV29-1 and TRBJ1-1; D unresolved. The V end lost 3 bases, the J end lost 5 bases, and 19 bases lay between the germline ends. The germline V gene encodes CDR1 SQVTM and CDR2 ANQGSEA. The CDR3 length is 15 residues. CDR3 bases: TGCAGCGTTGACCCCCCGGGTCCCCTAGGAACTGAAGCTTTCTTT. Its translation is CSVDPPGPLGTEAFF.

This clone appeared a single time. V and J are TRBV5-6 and TRBJ2-3; TRBD2 is a possible D gene (5 bases). This CDR3 is built from 15 residues. Germline V gene sequence: CDR1 SGHDT, CDR2 YYEEEE. Trimming left V 4 bases short and J 0 bases short, with 12 bases between. The CDR3 spells CASSPGWGSTDTQYF. For the CDR3, the DNA is TGTGCCAGCAGCCCGGGGTGGGGTAGCACAGATACGCAGTATTTT. Full variable domain (remainder filled in from reference TRBV5-6 and TRBJ2-3): DAGVTQSPTHLIKTRGQQVTLRCSPKSGHDTVSWYQQALGQGPQFIFQYYEEEERQRGNFPDRFSGHQFPNYSSELNVNALLLGDSALYLCASSPGWGSTDTQYFGPGTRLTVL.